Following are 16 T cell receptor beta chains from one sample sequenced in a study of beta chain features in type 1 diabetes. Overall study findings and caveats: All four CD4+ subsets of Type 1 diabetes patients contained TCRB CDR3s that were moderately but significantly shorter.

Their recognized antigens are unknown. Of the isolated RNA, all was reverse transcribed, and so the sequenced material was expressed TCRB transcripts. Using immunoSEQ multiplex PCR, the repertoire was profiled, and TCRdb retains in-frame clones only, with some absent. Of 230,000 or so clones detected, around 15% appear once; the ten largest clones hold less than 0.09%. Sequenced sample: naive CD4+ T cells from blood. The source of these receptors is a young man with type 1 diabetes.

The V gene is TRBV7-9, the J gene TRBJ1-2; D not resolved. This CDR3 contains 16 residues. Germline assignment: CDR1 SEHNR and CDR2 FQNEAQ (reference sequence). Trimming stripped 1 base from V and 4 bases from J, with 16 bases between. DNA for the CDR3: TGTGCCAGCAGCTTAGGCCAGTCCTTTTTATCCTATGGCTACACCTTC. It encodes CASSLGQSFLSYGYTF.

V gene TRBV6-6 combines with J gene TRBJ2-7; 9 bases are shared with TRBD1. In germline, CDR1 is MNHNY, CDR2 SVGAGI (reference sequence). Unmatched junction bases numbered 3, after V lost 5 bases and J lost 7 bases. The CDR3 consists of 12 residues. The CDR3, as DNA: TGTGCCAGCAGTCGGACAGGGGTTGAGCAGTACTTC. Its translation: CASSRTGVEQYF.

The chain couples TRBV7-2 to TRBJ2-1, with TRBD2 matching 9 bases. Germline V gene sequence: CDR1 SGHTA, CDR2 FQGNSA. With V trimmed by 5 bases and J by 0 bases, 2 bases remained unmatched. CDR3 length: 15 amino acids. DNA for the CDR3: TGTGCCAGCAGCCCACTAGCGGGCTCCTACAATGAGCAGTTCTTC. Protein product: CASSPLAGSYNEQFF.

Only a few counts were recorded for this clone. The gene calls are TRBV30 and TRBJ2-5; D is tentatively TRBD1 or TRBD2 (5 bases each). Deletions cut 0 bases from V and 4 bases from J, with 9 bases between. Germline CDR1 reads GTSNPN; CDR2 reads SVGIG (reference sequence). The CDR3 loop spans 13 amino acids. CDR3 sequence: CAWSVSGGETQYF. The CDR3 nucleotides read TGTGCCTGGAGTGTTTCTGGGGGAGAGACCCAGTACTTC.

V and J are TRBV4-1 and TRBJ2-7; 11 bases match TRBD2. V lost 4 bases to trimming and J lost 1 base; unmatched junction nucleotides: 3. The germline V gene has CDR1 MGHRA and CDR2 YSYEKL. The CDR3 has 15 residues. CDR3 in DNA: TGCGCCAGCAGCCCAAGGACTAGCGGGTCCTACGAGCAGTACTTC. Residues: CASSPRTSGSYEQYF.

This clone was seen only a few times. J is TRBJ2-7 and V is TRBV27; D is unclear. The V end lost 5 bases, the J end lost 4 bases, and 12 bases lay between the germline ends. The CDR3 consists of 13 residues. Looked up from germline, CDR1 is MNHEY and CDR2 is SMNVEV (reference sequence). The CDR3 bases are TGTGCCAGCAGTGTATTGGCGGATTACGAGCAGTACTTC. This sequence encodes CASSVLADYEQYF.

V gene TRBV29-1 combines with J gene TRBJ2-1; possible D gene TRBD2, 5 bases. This CDR3 is 12 amino acids long. In germline, CDR1 is SQVTM, CDR2 ANQGSEA. Trimming took 8 bases from V and 8 from J, leaving 16 bases between them. In DNA form, the CDR3 reads TGCAGCTCGCGAAAGGACGGGGATGAGCAGTTCTTC. It encodes CSSRKDGDEQFF.

The chain carries TRBV29-1 and TRBJ1-1, with D unresolved. The CDR3 is 13 residues long. The germline CDR1 and CDR2 sequences are SQVTM and ANQGSEA. V lost 8 bases to trimming and J lost 7 bases, with 20 bases between them. The CDR3 region is CSFSERGGIEAFF. In DNA, the CDR3 is TGCAGCTTTTCAGAGAGAGGAGGGATTGAAGCTTTCTTT.

The sample holds a few counts of this clone. The chain recombines TRBV9 with TRBJ2-7; unclear D gene. V was shortened by 2 bases and J by 2 bases, with 2 bases between the two germline ends. In germline, CDR1 is SGDLS, CDR2 YYNGEE. CDR3 size: 11 residues. CDR3 region: CASSVPYEQYF. The DNA of the CDR3 is TGTGCCAGCAGCGTCCCCTACGAGCAGTACTTC.

This clone was observed a few times. This rearrangement joins TRBV30 to TRBJ1-3; TRBD1 is a possible D gene (5 bases). The ends were cut back, 4 bases at V and 14 bases at J, with 15 bases in the middle. Germline CDR1 and CDR2: GTSNPN and SVGIG (reference sequence). The CDR3 has 11 residues. The CDR3 spells CAWNTDGGLYF. The DNA for the CDR3 is TGTGCCTGGAATACGGACGGGGGTTTATATTTT.

In this sample, this clone turned up a few times. V and J are TRBV7-2 and TRBJ2-1, with D perhaps TRBD1 or TRBD2 (5 bases each). The CDR3 runs 14 residues. The V end was cut by 5 bases, the J end by 5 bases, with 13 bases between. Germline loops: CDR1 SGHTA, CDR2 FQGNSA. The DNA for the CDR3 is TGTGCCAGCAGCCCAGGGACCTGGAACAATGAGCAGTTCTTC. It translates to CASSPGTWNNEQFF.

The gene calls are TRBV19 and TRBJ2-3; D tentatively reads TRBD1 or TRBD2 (5 bases each). Trimming took off 0 bases at V and 4 bases at J, with 14 bases between the two ends. CDR1 and CDR2 (germline): LNHDA, SQIVND (reference sequence). The CDR3 totals 16 residues. As DNA, the CDR3 is TGTGCCAGTAGTATAGACCGAACAGGAGGCCCAGATACGCAGTATTTT. Translated: CASSIDRTGGPDTQYF.

As for this clone: The same CDR3 is also encoded by other DNA sequences in this sample. The chain carries TRBV7-2 and TRBJ2-3, with D unresolved. Germline CDR1 is SGHTA and CDR2 is FQGNSA. This CDR3 region has 12 residues. V shed 6 bases and J shed 2 bases, with 6 bases lying between them. The CDR3 coding sequence is TGTGCCAGCAGTCCTTACACAGATACGCAGTATTTT. Amino acids: CASSPYTDTQYF.

The chain uses TRBV4-1 and TRBJ1-4; tentative D call: TRBD1 (6 bases). Germline values: CDR1 MGHRA, CDR2 YSYEKL. The CDR3 sequence is 16 residues long. The V gene lost 1 base and the J gene lost 8 bases, with 17 bases spanning the gap. The CDR3 is CASSQGLQGRGEKLFF. Written as DNA, the CDR3 is TGCGCCAGCAGCCAAGGTCTACAGGGACGAGGCGAAAAACTGTTTTTT.

J is TRBJ1-2 and V is TRBV4-3; D is possibly TRBD1 (5 bases). V was trimmed by 1 base and J by 5 bases, leaving 11 bases between them. The germline CDR1 and CDR2 sequences are LGHNA and YSLEER. There are 14 residues in the CDR3. The CDR3 spells CASSQGDPGYGYTF. The CDR3 region has the DNA TGCGCCAGCAGCCAAGGGGACCCGGGGTATGGCTACACCTTC.

J is TRBJ2-5 and V is TRBV7-2, with 15 bases matching TRBD2. Trimming removed 4 bases from V and 5 bases from J; junction bases left unmatched: 8. Germline CDR1 SGHTA, CDR2 FQGNSA. CDR3 length equals 17 residues. Here the CDR3 reads CASSWRGLAGGLETQYF. CDR3 in DNA: TGTGCCAGCAGCTGGAGGGGACTAGCGGGAGGTTTGGAGACCCAGTACTTC.